These 22 T cell receptor beta chains share one sample of origin, sequenced in a study of blood T cell repertoires in COVID-19. Sequenced by immunoSEQ multiplex PCR; TCRdb stores in-frame clones only, minus some. The table records 60,000 to 80,000 clones, 80% to 90% of them present only once. The sequenced material came from PBMCs or T cells enriched from blood (not recorded which). The receptors stem from a woman in her forties with acute COVID-19.

This CDR3 reads CSARQGASTF. CDR3 nucleotides: TGCAGTGCTAGACAGGGGGCTAGCACCTTC. V usage is TRBV20-1 and J usage is TRBJ1-2; 8 nucleotides match TRBD1. The V gene's germline CDR1 is DFQATT and CDR2 SNEGSKA (reference sequence). V gave up 2 bases and J gave up 13 bases; unmatched junction bases: 3. This CDR3 has 10 amino acids.

V is TRBV29-1 and J is TRBJ2-1, with 8 bases identical to TRBD2. The CDR3 is 16 amino acids. Germline loops: CDR1 SQVTM, CDR2 ANQGSEA. Germline trimming cut 1 base from V and 4 bases from J; bases unmatched to any gene: 9. The CDR3 region is CSVEGRRGRTYNEQFF. The DNA of the CDR3 is TGCAGCGTTGAAGGCCGGCGCGGGAGGACATACAATGAGCAGTTCTTC.

The chain uses TRBV28 and TRBJ2-3; 11 nucleotides agree with TRBD2. Germline assignment: CDR1 MDHEN and CDR2 SYDVKM. The J segment lost 4 bases and the V segment lost 1 base, leaving 7 bases of the junction unmatched. This CDR3 comprises 17 residues. CDR3 in amino acids: CASSLYPTSGISDTQYF. CDR3 in DNA: TGTGCCAGCAGTTTATACCCGACTAGCGGGATATCAGATACGCAGTATTTT.

V gene TRBV25-1 combines with J gene TRBJ2-3; the D is unclear. The CDR3 has 14 residues. Germline loops: CDR1 MGHDK, CDR2 SYGVNS. V was shortened by 4 bases and J by 1 base, with 9 bases between the two germline ends. The CDR3 DNA reads as TGTGCCAGCAGTGTAACCCTAGGCACAGATACGCAGTATTTT. Protein product: CASSVTLGTDTQYF.

This sequence joins TRBV7-8 and TRBJ2-5; TRBD2 matches 7 bases. Germline V gene lookup returns CDR1 SGHVS and CDR2 FQNEAQ. V was pared by 1 base and J by 7 bases, with 6 bases of the junction left unmatched. The CDR3 runs 14 residues. The CDR3: CASSLETSRATQYF. CDR3 in DNA: TGTGCCAGCAGCTTAGAGACTAGCCGAGCGACCCAGTACTTC. Filled out from reference TRBV7-8 and TRBJ2-5, the complete variable domain reads GAGVSQSPRYKVAKRGQDVALRCDPISGHVSLFWYQQALGQGPEFLTYFQNEAQLDKSGLPSDRFFAERPEGSVSTLKIQRTQQEDSAVYLCASSLETSRATQYFGPGTRLLVL.

The CDR3 DNA reads as TGTGCCAGCAGCGATACAGGGGGCCATCAGCCCCAGCATTTT. This gives the protein CASSDTGGHQPQHF. The chain combines TRBV28 with TRBJ1-5; 9 positions match TRBD1. V was pared by 6 bases and J by 5 bases, with 5 bases of the junction left unmatched. The CDR3 is made up of 14 amino acids. The V gene's germline CDR1 is MDHEN and CDR2 SYDVKM.

This clone was seen a few times. V and J are TRBV19 and TRBJ1-1, with 12 bases identical to TRBD1. This CDR3 has 15 residues. CDR1 is LNHDA and CDR2 is SQIVND in the germline V gene (reference sequence). Trimming removed 4 bases from V and 6 bases from J; junction bases left unmatched: 6. CDR3 sequence: CASSRDRGRRAEAFF. CDR3 nucleotides: TGTGCCAGTAGTAGGGACAGGGGGCGCCGGGCTGAAGCTTTCTTT.

The chain joins TRBV7-2 to TRBJ2-5; a weak D match, TRBD1 (6 bases). V was shortened by 7 bases and J by 5 bases, with 17 bases between the two germline ends. CDR1 SGHTA and CDR2 FQGNSA come from the germline V gene. The length of the CDR3 is 14 residues. The CDR3 sequence: CASTDTGKAETQYF. The CDR3 nucleotides are TGTGCCAGCACCGATACAGGGAAAGCGGAGACCCAGTACTTC.

J is TRBJ2-1 and V is TRBV24-1; TRBD2 matches 14 bases. Germline assignment: CDR1 KGHDR and CDR2 SFDVKD. V shed 4 bases, J shed 7 bases, and the junction held 8 bases outside the gene matches. The CDR3 consists of 17 residues. CDR3: CATSEQGLAGDGNEQFF. The CDR3 DNA follows: TGTGCCACCAGTGAACAGGGACTAGCGGGGGATGGGAATGAGCAGTTCTTC.

As to this clone: The same CDR3 can be traced to other DNA sequences in this sample. The gene calls are TRBV28 and TRBJ1-3, with 9 bases that match TRBD1. Germline V gives CDR1 MDHEN, CDR2 SYDVKM. The CDR3 is 14 residues long. V lost 6 bases to trimming and J lost 2 bases; unmatched junction nucleotides: 2. The CDR3 region is CASSRQGAGNTIYF. In DNA, the CDR3 is TGTGCCAGCAGCCGACAGGGGGCTGGAAACACCATATATTTT. Using reference TRBV28 and TRBJ1-3 for the parts outside the CDR3, the full variable domain is DVKVTQSSRYLVKRTGEKVFLECVQDMDHENMFWYRQDPGLGLRLIYFSYDVKMKEKGDIPEGYSVSREKKERFSLILESASTNQTSMYLCASSRQGAGNTIYFGEGSWLTVV.

This rearrangement joins TRBV4-1 to TRBJ1-2, with D uncertain. Germline lookup yields CDR1 MGHRA and CDR2 YSYEKL. CDR3 length equals 16 residues. Trimming removed 4 bases at V and 0 bases at J, with 15 bases between. The CDR3: CASSRSAGEANYGYTF. CDR3 in DNA: TGCGCCAGCAGCCGATCGGCGGGTGAAGCTAACTATGGCTACACCTTC.

This chain links TRBV28 with TRBJ1-2; TRBD1 matches at 8 bases. V shed 4 bases, J shed 7 bases, and the junction held 8 bases outside the gene matches. The germline gives CDR1 MDHEN, CDR2 SYDVKM. This CDR3 region has 14 residues. The CDR3 region has the DNA TGTGCCAGCAGTTCAGGGGGCATGGGTGGTGGCTACACCTTC. This translates into CASSSGGMGGGYTF.

This clone showed up just once. V usage is TRBV20-1 and J usage is TRBJ2-3; 8 positions match TRBD2. The V gene's germline CDR1 is DFQATT and CDR2 SNEGSKA (reference sequence). With V trimmed by 3 bases and J by 2 bases, 16 bases remained unmatched. The length of the CDR3 is 18 residues. The CDR3 is CSASPSGLPGGITDTQYF. The CDR3, as DNA: TGCAGTGCTAGTCCTAGCGGGCTCCCTGGGGGAATCACAGATACGCAGTATTTT.

The V call is TRBV5-4, the J call TRBJ2-7, with 11 positions matching TRBD2. There are 15 residues in the CDR3. Germline-derived CDR1 and CDR2 are SGHNT and YYREEE (reference sequence). V dropped 4 bases and J dropped 3; count of bases not matched to a gene: 6. The CDR3 nucleotides are TGTGCCAGCAGCCGTAGACTAGCGGGAATCTACGAGCAGTACTTC. Protein sequence: CASSRRLAGIYEQYF.

This clone came up a few times. V is TRBV5-4 and J is TRBJ1-4; D not certain. The CDR3 consists of 13 residues. Looked up from germline, CDR1 is SGHNT and CDR2 is YYREEE (reference sequence). Trimming shortened V by 0 bases and J by 5 bases, and 5 bases separated the two germline ends. The CDR3, as DNA: TGTGCCAGCAGCTTGGCTCTGAATGAAAAACTGTTTTTT. Its protein is CASSLALNEKLFF.

The chain combines TRBV4-1 with TRBJ1-1; maybe TRBD1 (5 bases). Germline V lookup: CDR1 MGHRA, CDR2 YSYEKL. V was clipped by 1 base and J by 4 bases, with 10 bases between them. This CDR3 contains 14 residues. The CDR3 here is CASSQVSGGTEAFF. CDR3 DNA sequence: TGCGCCAGCAGCCAAGTTAGCGGGGGCACTGAAGCTTTCTTT.

The genes are TRBV7-9 and TRBJ1-2; D remains unclear. Germline V gene data show CDR1 as SEHNR and CDR2 as FQNEAQ (reference sequence). The CDR3 is made up of 12 amino acids. V was clipped by 6 bases and J by 4 bases, with 9 bases between them. Here the CDR3 reads CASSSRIYGYTF. CDR3 nucleotide sequence: TGTGCCAGCAGTAGCAGAATCTATGGCTACACCTTC. Complete variable domain (other parts from reference TRBV7-9 and TRBJ1-2): DTGVSQNPRHKITKRGQNVTFRCDPISEHNRLYWYRQTLGQGPEFLTYFQNEAQLEKSRLLSDRFSAERPKGSFSTLEIQRTEQGDSAMYLCASSSRIYGYTFGSGTRLTVV.

This sequence joins TRBV19 and TRBJ2-7; D gene unclear. The germline V gene has CDR1 LNHDA and CDR2 SQIVND (reference sequence). V gave up 5 bases and J gave up 3 bases, with 14 bases separating them. The CDR3 has 14 amino acids. CDR3 nucleotides: TGTGCCAGTAGTCCTGTTGCCAGAGGCTACGAGCAGTACTTC. It translates to CASSPVARGYEQYF.

The chain combines TRBV19 with TRBJ2-5; TRBD2 matches 11 bases. The CDR3 is made up of 17 amino acids. Germline V gene lookup returns CDR1 LNHDA and CDR2 SQIVND (reference sequence). The J segment lost 10 bases and the V segment lost 4 bases, leaving 17 bases of the junction unmatched. CDR3 loop: CASSTGGIAGGPAIQYF. In DNA form, the CDR3 reads TGTGCCAGTAGTACCGGGGGAATAGCGGGAGGGCCGGCGATCCAGTACTTC.

The CDR3 coding sequence is TGTGCCAGCAGCACCCTGACCCACATGGGCCCTGAAGCTTTCTTT. It is translated as CASSTLTHMGPEAFF. The V call is TRBV7-9, the J call TRBJ1-1; D is undetermined. The CDR3 runs 15 residues. Trimming left V 5 bases short and J 6 bases short, with 19 bases between. In germline, CDR1 is SEHNR, CDR2 FQNEAQ (reference sequence). The whole variable domain, remainder taken from reference TRBV7-9 and TRBJ1-1, is DTGVSQNPRHKITKRGQNVTFRCDPISEHNRLYWYRQTLGQGPEFLTYFQNEAQLEKSRLLSDRFSAERPKGSFSTLEIQRTEQGDSAMYLCASSTLTHMGPEAFFGQGTRLTVV.

The chain is built from TRBV5-1 and TRBJ2-5; TRBD2 agrees at 8 bases. Germline-derived CDR1 and CDR2 are SGHRS and YFSETQ. The CDR3 loop spans 15 amino acids. Germline trimming cut 6 bases from V and 7 bases from J; bases unmatched to any gene: 14. The DNA of the CDR3 is TGCGCCAGCACCCCCGGGGGGGGAAACGGCGTGACCCAGTACTTC. It translates to CASTPGGGNGVTQYF.

This sequence joins TRBV7-8 and TRBJ2-2; D not resolved. The germline V gene has CDR1 SGHVS and CDR2 FQNEAQ. The CDR3 has 15 amino acids. The V gene lost 3 bases and the J gene lost 2 bases, with 10 bases spanning the gap. The CDR3 loop reads CASSFRQVNTGELFF. CDR3 DNA: TGTGCCAGCAGCTTCCGGCAGGTTAACACCGGGGAGCTGTTTTTT.